This TCR beta chain originates from a study of T cells in Graves' hyperthyroidism and ophthalmopathy (dated by TCRdb to the late 2010s). Looking at the study overall: Peripheral blood was collected at initial diagnosis, before any treatment. Following sampling, methimazole starting at 30 mg daily was given to hyperthyroidism patients, and high-dose intravenous methylprednisolone was given to ophthalmopathy patients. The roughly 94 discovery patients were randomly split 7:3 into training and test sets. A discovery cohort of about 95 patients, about 40 with Graves' ophthalmopathy and about 60 with stable Graves' hyperthyroidism, was used to find distinguishing TCR V-J signatures. Prospective prediction of ophthalmopathy was tested in an independent validation cohort consisting of 18 hyperthyroidism patients and around 16 patients who later progressed to ophthalmopathy. In about 6 Graves' hyperthyroidism patients, the study also compared T-cell repertoires from thyroid tissue with T-cell repertoires from blood. According to the paper, TCR Vbeta CDR3 sequencing was carried out on approximately 140 peripheral blood samples, which came from 40 to 45 ophthalmopathy, 75 to 80 hyperthyroidism and roughly 17 progressor patients.

Ophthalmopathy patients had moderately to severely active disease, Clinical Activity Score of at least 3, NOSPECS grade of at least 4, and duration under 3 months. Any patient with an uncontrolled infection, another autoimmune disease, pregnancy or lactation was excluded. Diagnoses were established on the basis of clinical symptoms, serum thyroxine and TRAb, thyroid ultrasound, and orbital computed tomography. Ficoll-Paque density gradient centrifugation was used to isolate PBMCs from about 9 ml of fresh peripheral blood. Total RNA was extracted with Trizol reagent, and quality was checked on an Agilent 2100 Bioanalyzer. Amplification of TCR beta CDR3 regions was carried out from RNA transcripts. A first-round RT-PCR of the TCR CDR3 used the HTBI primer set with the Qiagen OneStep RT-PCR kit. Libraries were constructed in a second round of multiplex PCR, after which size selection and purification were performed. Sequencing of the libraries was done on an Illumina HiSeq2000 using paired-end 100 bp reads. The authors' analysis ran thus. SOAPnuke was used to process the raw data, throwing out any read that contained adapters or uncalled bases, had a mean Phred below 15, or lacked an exact constant-primer or identifier match. COPE v1.2.5 was used to merge the high-quality paired reads, and each unique nucleotide sequence was defined as a clonotype. Clonotypes were aligned to IMGT TRBV, TRBD and TRBJ reference segments using MiTCR v1.1. Only V-J combinations with frequency above 0.0001, covering 99% to 99.2% of repertoires, were analysed. The TCS score was defined as the ratio of F50 (clonal expansion) to E x V (chaos), calculated using BLOSUM62-based TCRdist between CDR3 peptides within each V-J. Welch's t-statistics and random forest reduced 500 to 650 V-J features to roughly 13, which were used in a naive Bayes classifier (R e1071). TCRdb handled the public reads itself, with Q25 trimming in fastp and clone calling in MiXCR, and kept productive beta chains. Under each unique CDR3 protein, matching rows form one entry showing the most common genes and DNA. V and J calls and clone size were set by TCRdb, not the authors. A total of fewer than 450,000 distinct CDR3 sequences appear in this sample, about 14% of them only once. Jointly, the top ten make up 25% to 30% of the sample.

Concerning this clonotype itself: Its antigen is still unknown. It has no much larger one-base neighbor in the sample; base qualities were not kept.

General conclusions and limits of the study: During validation, the model predicted progression to ophthalmopathy a median of about 5.9 months ahead of onset, with approximately 71% sensitivity and about 75% specificity. A model built on a 13 V-J signature distinguished ophthalmopathy from stable hyperthyroidism, reaching roughly 88% sensitivity and 81.08% specificity in cross-validation and 80%/75% in testing. No statistical method was used to fix the sample size in advance, and group allocation was not hidden from the investigators. Blood samples also contained most of the expanded thyroid clonotypes (frequency above 0.001), which suggests that blood repertoires may reflect thyroid immune responses.

Taken from the germline V gene, the CDR1 and CDR2 loops are SGHRS and YFSETQ. Cut back by 4 bases and 1 base, the V and J ends lie 14 bases apart. The CDR3 runs 15 amino acids, cysteine and phenylalanine included. Only CDR3 DNA is held: 45 bases, read in frame from base 1. The clonotype originates from a middle-aged man with Graves' ophthalmopathy. The chain uses TRBV5-1 and TRBJ2-5; TRBD2 might be the D gene, on 5 matching bases. The sample taken for sequencing was blood. The DNA sequence follows: TGCGCCAGCAGCGGGGTATTGGGGAGCCAAGAGACCCAGTACTTC. Translated, it reads CASSGVLGSQETQYF.